Listed below are T cell receptor beta chains from one sample, sequenced in a study of blood T cell repertoires in COVID-19. Clones were read by immunoSEQ multiplex PCR, and TCRdb kept only the in-frame ones, dropping some. The table has 130,000 to 150,000 clones, around 80% seen once; the top ten hold roughly 2%. What was sequenced was peripheral blood. Source of these receptors: a woman aged 60 to 75 with acute or convalescent COVID-19. Both conserved end residues are part of each CDR3. D genes are given only for firm matches. Rows give clone size only sometimes, using once, few, many, or a class for an expanded clone.

size	D	length	J	V	DNA	CDR3
once	TRBD2	16	TRBJ2-1	TRBV5-1	TGCGCCAGCAGCTTGGGGCTAGCGGCCTCCTACAATGAGCAGTTCTTC	CASSLGLAASYNEQFF
.	TRBD2	13	TRBJ2-1	TRBV6-4	TGTGCCAGCAGTAGCGGGAATAGCAATGAGCAGTTCTTC	CASSSGNSNEQFF
.	.	15	TRBJ2-5	TRBV5-5	TGTGCCAGCAGCTTGAGTACCACGGGTAAAGAGACCCAGTACTTC	CASSLSTTGKETQYF
.	TRBD2	14	TRBJ2-7	TRBV27	TGTGCCACCCGAAGCGGGAGCCCCATATACGAGCAGTACTTC	CATRSGSPIYEQYF
.	TRBD1	14	TRBJ1-6	TRBV5-1	TGCGCCAGCAGCGGAGGGACAGGACGGTCACCCCTCCACTTT	CASSGGTGRSPLHF
.	.	14	TRBJ2-7	TRBV3-1/TRBV3-2	TGTGCCAGCAGCCCGCCCGCGCTTACCTACGAGCAGTACTTC	CASSPPALTYEQYF
.	.	13	TRBJ1-2	TRBV28	TGTGCCAGCAGTTTACTCGGAGGCTATGGCTACACCTTC	CASSLLGGYGYTF
.	TRBD1	16	TRBJ1-3	TRBV5-1	TGCGCCAGCAGCTTGGGGACAGGCCTCTCTGGAAACACCATATATTTT	CASSLGTGLSGNTIYF
once	.	14	TRBJ2-1	TRBV28	TGTGCCAGCAGTTTGGGCGCATCCTACAATGAGCAGTTCTTC	CASSLGASYNEQFF
.	.	13	TRBJ2-1	TRBV6-5	TGTGCCAGCAGTTACTCAATCGGCAATGAGCAGTTCTTC	CASSYSIGNEQFF
.	.	14	TRBJ1-6	TRBV27	TGTGCCAGCAGACTTACGGGGTATAATTCACCCCTCCACTTT	CASRLTGYNSPLHF
.	.	12	TRBJ2-7	TRBV5-4	TGTGCCAGCAGCTCGGACTGGGACGAGCAGTACTTC	CASSSDWDEQYF
.	TRBD2	14	TRBJ2-7	TRBV2	TGTGCCAGCAGTGGGACTAGCGGGAAATACGAGCAGTACTTC	CASSGTSGKYEQYF
.	.	11	TRBJ2-7	TRBV20-1	TGCAGTGCTAGTCTTGCCTACGAGCAGTACTTC	CSASLAYEQYF
once	.	16	TRBJ1-1	TRBV14	TGTGCCAGCAGCCGAATCAGGGTTCTTCCAGGCTTTGAAGCTTTCTTT	CASSRIRVLPGFEAFF
.	TRBD2	16	TRBJ2-2	TRBV5-1	TGCGCCAGCAGCTGGGGGACTAGCGGGAGTTTTCAGGAGCTGTTTTTT	CASSWGTSGSFQELFF
.	.	16	TRBJ2-2	TRBV18	TGTGCCAGCTCACCTCTCCCAGGGGGGCTCACCGGGGAGCTGTTTTTT	CASSPLPGGLTGELFF
.	TRBD1	14	TRBJ2-5	TRBV5-1	TGCGCCAGCAGCCTTGACAGGGGCGGGGAGACCCAGTACTTC	CASSLDRGGETQYF
.	.	14	TRBJ2-2	TRBV9	TGTGCCAGCAGCGTTCTACTGAACACCGGGGAGCTGTTTTTT	CASSVLLNTGELFF
.	TRBD2	16	TRBJ2-7	TRBV9	TGTGCCAGCAGCGTAGCTAGCGGGAGTCTAATATACGAGCAGTACTTC	CASSVASGSLIYEQYF
.	.	13	TRBJ2-3	TRBV5-1	TGCGCCAGCAGCCGGAGATCGGCAGATACGCAGTATTTT	CASSRRSADTQYF